The 27 T cell receptor beta chains below come from one sample, sequenced in a study of shared clonotypes between healthy human individuals. Using immunoSEQ multiplex PCR, the repertoire was profiled, and TCRdb retains in-frame clones only, with some absent. The sample gives over 950,000 clones, about 80% of which show up once; about 0.89% is in the top ten. Sequences were obtained from memory CD4+ T cells from PBMCs. The subset: CD45RA-negative fraction. The receptors shown here come from a man aged 18 to 30 in good health. Some clones in this sample may be carry-over from other donors' samples.

The V call is TRBV29-1, the J call TRBJ2-3; 12 bases fit TRBD1. The germline V gene has CDR1 SQVTM and CDR2 ANQGSEA. CDR3 length: 17 amino acids. J was trimmed by 5 bases and V by 1 base; bases with no gene match: 10. CDR3 in DNA: TGCAGCGTTGAAGCCCGGAACCGGGACAGGGGGCAAGATACGCAGTATTTT. Protein sequence: CSVEARNRDRGQDTQYF.

V usage is TRBV30 and J usage is TRBJ1-2; possible D gene TRBD1, 5 bases. Between the trimmed V and J ends, which lost 5 bases and 3 bases, there was a span of 10 bases. This CDR3 region has 12 residues. The germline gives CDR1 GTSNPN, CDR2 SVGIG (reference sequence). The DNA for the CDR3 is TGTGCCTGGGAGACAGTAGACTATGGCTACACCTTC. As protein: CAWETVDYGYTF.

This clone was found a few times. The chain combines TRBV18 with TRBJ1-3; D uncertain. This CDR3 has 16 amino acids. The V end was cut by 3 bases, the J end by 4 bases, with 16 bases between. The germline gives CDR1 KGHSH, CDR2 LQKENI. The CDR3 here is CASSPSLNWSGNTIYF. The CDR3, as DNA: TGTGCCAGCTCACCCTCGCTAAACTGGTCCGGAAACACCATATATTTT.

The chain employs TRBV4-3 and TRBJ2-1; 13 nucleotides align to TRBD2. Germline V gene sequence: CDR1 LGHNA, CDR2 YSLEER. The junction had 16 bases not matched to a gene; V was cut back by 7 bases and J by 7 bases. The length of the CDR3 is 18 residues. CDR3 coding DNA: TGCGCCAGCACCCCAAGATATGAAGGGACTAGCGGGAAAAATGAGCAGTTCTTC. Its translation is CASTPRYEGTSGKNEQFF.

The CDR3 coding sequence is TGTGCCAGCAGCGGAGGAACAAGGGGATATACGCAGTATTTT. It specifies CASSGGTRGYTQYF. V is TRBV9 and J is TRBJ2-3; a possible D gene is TRBD1 (5 bases). Germline CDR1 is SGDLS and CDR2 is YYNGEE. The CDR3 extends over 14 amino acids. V dropped 3 bases and J dropped 7 bases, with 15 bases sitting between them. Based on the CDR3 plus reference TRBV9 and TRBJ2-3, the full variable domain is DSGVTQTPKHLITATGQRVTLRCSPRSGDLSVYWYQQSLDQGLQFLIQYYNGEERAKGNILERFSAQQFPDLHSELNLSSLELGDSALYFCASSGGTRGYTQYFGPGTRLTVL.

CDR3 residues: CAWSLDDTGELFF. The CDR3 nucleotides read TGTGCCTGGAGCCTTGACGACACCGGGGAGCTGTTTTTT. The chain couples TRBV30 to TRBJ2-2, with D unresolved. V lost 3 bases, J lost 3 bases, and 8 bases lay in between. Germline V gives CDR1 GTSNPN, CDR2 SVGIG (reference sequence). This CDR3 has 13 amino acids.

This clone appeared once. The chain recombines TRBV21-1 with TRBJ1-1; no DNA check was done on the table's D call, TRBD1. TRBV21-1 is noted as a pseudogene. This CDR3 contains 13 residues. CDR3 loop: CASSNGRGTEAFF. The CDR3 nucleotides are TGTGCCAGCAGCAATGGCAGGGGCACTGAAGCTTTCTTT.

The chain combines TRBV5-6 with TRBJ2-3; no firm D call. V dropped 4 bases and J dropped 4 bases, with 10 bases sitting between them. CDR3 size: 13 residues. CDR1 is SGHDT and CDR2 is YYEEEE in the germline V gene. The CDR3 DNA reads as TGTGCCAGCAGCCCCGACGGTCCAGATACGCAGTATTTT. Its translation: CASSPDGPDTQYF.

On this clone: Different DNA sequences within this sample yield the same CDR3. The chain uses TRBV7-2 and TRBJ2-5; D call uncertain. This CDR3 has 11 amino acids. Per germline, CDR1 SGHTA and CDR2 FQGNSA. V lost 5 bases and J 5 bases, leaving 6 bases between the germline ends. CDR3 DNA sequence: TGTGCCAGCAGCCCCCGGGAGACCCAGTACTTC. It translates to CASSPRETQYF.

The count of this clone is one. The rearrangement links TRBV27 to TRBJ1-5; 7 positions agree with TRBD1. The CDR3 length is 18 residues. Germline CDR1 and CDR2: MNHEY and SMNVEV (reference sequence). The ends lost 5 bases at V and 0 bases at J; junction bases unmatched: 13. This CDR3 is CASSPLLGQSYSNQPQHF. The CDR3 DNA reads TGTGCCAGCAGTCCACTGTTGGGACAGAGCTATAGCAATCAGCCCCAGCATTTT.

This clone appeared a few times. This chain's CDR3 is CASSLLAGGTEQFF. The DNA for the CDR3 is TGTGCCAGCAGCTTACTAGCGGGAGGGACTGAGCAGTTCTTC. The chain is built from TRBV11-3 and TRBJ2-1, with 12 bases aligning to TRBD2. This CDR3 contains 14 residues. The junction had 2 bases not matched to a gene; V was cut back by 2 bases and J by 9 bases. Germline CDR1 SGHNT, CDR2 YENEEA.

J is TRBJ2-7 and V is TRBV29-1, with 15 positions matching TRBD2. V gave up 6 bases and J gave up 0 bases; unmatched junction bases: 12. Looked up from germline, CDR1 is SQVTM and CDR2 is ANQGSEA. This CDR3 has 18 amino acids. The CDR3: CSVLAPWGLAGGSYEQYF. The CDR3 DNA reads as TGCAGCGTCCTGGCCCCATGGGGACTAGCGGGAGGCTCCTACGAGCAGTACTTC.

The chain recombines TRBV29-1 with TRBJ2-3, with D unclear. V lost 5 bases, J lost 0 bases, and 6 bases lay in between. This CDR3 has 12 residues. From germline, CDR1 is SQVTM and CDR2 ANQGSEA. The CDR3, as DNA: TGCAGCGTTTTGGGCAGCACAGATACGCAGTATTTT. Its translation: CSVLGSTDTQYF.

This chain joins TRBV28 and TRBJ2-7, with a tentative D call TRBD1 (6 bases). V lost 5 bases, J lost 2 bases, and 13 bases lay in between. CDR3 length equals 14 residues. Germline V gene lookup returns CDR1 MDHEN and CDR2 SYDVKM. CDR3 DNA sequence: TGTGCCAGCAGTCCTCGGTGGGGGCCCTACGAGCAGTACTTC. It codes for CASSPRWGPYEQYF.

The gene calls are TRBV30 and TRBJ2-2, with TRBD1 identical over 7 bases. The germline V gene has CDR1 GTSNPN and CDR2 SVGIG (reference sequence). The trim removed 4 bases at V and 4 bases at J, leaving 6 bases unmatched. This CDR3 is 14 amino acids long. For the CDR3, the DNA is TGTGCCTGGAACCCGGGACAGATCACCGGGGAGCTGTTTTTT. Encoded protein: CAWNPGQITGELFF.

A note on this clone: Other nucleotide sequences from this sample produce the same CDR3. J is TRBJ2-7 and V is TRBV7-2; 8 bases are shared with TRBD2. CDR1 and CDR2 (germline): SGHTA, FQGNSA. CDR3 length: 15 residues. V was pared by 3 bases and J by 0 bases, with 4 bases of the junction left unmatched. CDR3 protein: CASSFRGGSSYEQYF. CDR3 bases: TGTGCCAGCAGCTTCCGGGGGGGCTCCTCCTACGAGCAGTACTTC.

V is TRBV7-9 and J is TRBJ1-1; weak D call: TRBD1 (6 bases). Germline V CDR1 and CDR2: SEHNR, FQNEAQ (reference sequence). The CDR3 consists of 12 residues. With 3 bases removed from V and 6 bases from J, the gap between germline ends came to 8 bases. Here the CDR3 reads CASSLGGPEAFF. The DNA for the CDR3 is TGTGCCAGCAGCTTGGGGGGCCCTGAAGCTTTCTTT.

The chain links TRBV5-1 to TRBJ2-3; the D gene is possibly TRBD2 (6 bases). This CDR3 is 15 amino acids long. The germline V and J ends were trimmed by 3 bases and 6 bases, with 17 bases remaining between them. From germline, CDR1 is SGHRS and CDR2 YFSETQ. The DNA for the CDR3 is TGCGCCAGCAGCTCTCGTGGACGGGAGCTGGATACGCAGTATTTT. This sequence encodes CASSSRGRELDTQYF. Combining the CDR3 with reference TRBV5-1 and TRBJ2-3 gives the whole variable domain KAGVTQTPRYLIKTRGQQVTLSCSPISGHRSVSWYQQTPGQGLQFLFEYFSETQRNKGNFPGRFSGRQFSNSRSEMNVSTLELGDSALYLCASSSRGRELDTQYFGPGTRLTVL.

The chain has TRBV19 and TRBJ2-1, with TRBD2 matching 11 bases. Germline assignment: CDR1 LNHDA and CDR2 SQIVND (reference sequence). CDR3 size: 17 residues. With 0 bases clipped from V and 5 bases from J, the junction kept 6 bases outside the gene matches. DNA for the CDR3: TGTGCCAGTAGTATAGATGGTTCTAGCGGGAGGCACAATGAGCAGTTCTTC. Translation gives CASSIDGSSGRHNEQFF.

This chain uses TRBV28 with TRBJ2-5; D could derive from TRBD1 or TRBD2 (5 bases each). The V gene's germline CDR1 is MDHEN and CDR2 SYDVKM. V lost 6 bases to trimming and J lost 3 bases, with 17 bases between them. The CDR3 has 15 amino acids. CDR3 in amino acids: CASSPRGEGEETQYF. The CDR3 DNA reads TGTGCCAGCAGCCCTCGGGGTGAAGGGGAAGAGACCCAGTACTTC.

This clone was counted once. This sequence joins TRBV10-3 and TRBJ2-5, with 8 bases identical to TRBD1. The CDR3 has 14 residues. Germline V gene data show CDR1 as ENHRY and CDR2 as SYGVKD. With 4 bases clipped from V and 3 bases from J, the junction kept 4 bases outside the gene matches. The CDR3 sequence is CAISVSGGEETQYF. CDR3 nucleotides: TGTGCCATCAGTGTTTCAGGGGGCGAAGAGACCCAGTACTTC.

Only a few counts were recorded for this clone. This chain uses TRBV19 with TRBJ1-2, with 9 positions matching TRBD1. The germline V gene encodes CDR1 LNHDA and CDR2 SQIVND (reference sequence). This CDR3 has 14 residues. The V gene end was trimmed by 3 bases and the J gene end by 8 bases; junction bases not matched to a gene: 7. The CDR3 coding sequence is TGTGCCAGTAGTATGGTTGGGACAGGGAACGGCTACACCTTC. The encoded protein is CASSMVGTGNGYTF.

The chain combines TRBV7-2 with TRBJ2-7, with TRBD2 matching over 8 bases. V dropped 5 bases and J dropped 4; count of bases not matched to a gene: 22. Germline V gene data show CDR1 as SGHTA and CDR2 as FQGNSA. This CDR3 has 19 amino acids. The CDR3 DNA reads TGTGCCAGCAGCGTTAGAGCTAGCGGGCGCTGGTTAGAGAGGTACGAGCAGTACTTC. Its translation is CASSVRASGRWLERYEQYF.

This clone appeared once. The rearrangement uses TRBV27 and TRBJ2-7, with 7 bases that match TRBD2. There are 14 residues in the CDR3. Germline loops: CDR1 MNHEY, CDR2 SMNVEV (reference sequence). J was trimmed by 6 bases and V by 5 bases; bases with no gene match: 10. CDR3 nucleotide sequence: TGTGCCAGCAGTCCCCCCAGACTAGCCTGCGAGCAGTACTTC. Translating it yields CASSPPRLACEQYF.

The chain links TRBV7-3 to TRBJ2-3; D is possibly TRBD1 (5 bases). V gave up 3 bases and J gave up 3 bases, with 10 bases separating them. The length of the CDR3 is 14 residues. Germline V lookup: CDR1 SGHTA, CDR2 FQGTGA. CDR3 sequence: CASSFMGPTDTQYF. The CDR3 DNA reads as TGTGCCAGCAGCTTTATGGGGCCGACAGATACGCAGTATTTT. The variable domain in full, with the rest retrieved from reference TRBV7-3 and TRBJ2-3, is GAGVSQTPSNKVTEKGKYVELRCDPISGHTALYWYRQSLGQGPEFLIYFQGTGAADDSGLPNDRFFAVRPEGSVSTLKIQRTERGDSAVYLCASSFMGPTDTQYFGPGTRLTVL.

The V call is TRBV7-2, the J call TRBJ2-2; 8 nucleotides match TRBD2. This CDR3 is built from 15 residues. Unmatched junction bases numbered 3, after V lost 2 bases and J lost 4 bases. Germline CDR1 SGHTA, CDR2 FQGNSA. In nucleotides, the CDR3 is TGTGCCAGCAGCTTAAAAAGCGGGGGCACCGGGGAGCTGTTTTTT. As protein: CASSLKSGGTGELFF.

The chain carries TRBV29-1 and TRBJ1-2; D ambiguous. The germline V and J ends were trimmed by 1 base and 8 bases, with 14 bases remaining between them. The CDR3 has 13 residues. In germline, CDR1 is SQVTM, CDR2 ANQGSEA. CDR3: CSVEGRAEEGYTF. CDR3 nucleotides: TGCAGCGTTGAAGGCCGGGCCGAGGAGGGCTACACCTTC. Drawing the rest from reference TRBV29-1 and TRBJ1-2, the complete variable domain is SAVISQKPSRDICQRGTSLTIQCQVDSQVTMMFWYRQQPGQSLTLIATANQGSEATYESGFVIDKFPISRPNLTFSTLTVSNMSPEDSSIYLCSVEGRAEEGYTFGSGTRLTVV.